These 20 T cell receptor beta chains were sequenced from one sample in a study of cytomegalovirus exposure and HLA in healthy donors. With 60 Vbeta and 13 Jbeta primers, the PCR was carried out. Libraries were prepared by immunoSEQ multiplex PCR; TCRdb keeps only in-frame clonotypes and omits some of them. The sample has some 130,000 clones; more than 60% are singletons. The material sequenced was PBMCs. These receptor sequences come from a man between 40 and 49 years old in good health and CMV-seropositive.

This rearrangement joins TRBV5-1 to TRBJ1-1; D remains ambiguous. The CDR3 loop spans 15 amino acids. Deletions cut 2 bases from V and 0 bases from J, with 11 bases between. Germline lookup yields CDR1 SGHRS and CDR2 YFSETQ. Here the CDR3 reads CASSLQQLMNTEAFF. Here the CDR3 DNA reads TGCGCCAGCAGCTTACAGCAACTCATGAACACTGAAGCTTTCTTT.

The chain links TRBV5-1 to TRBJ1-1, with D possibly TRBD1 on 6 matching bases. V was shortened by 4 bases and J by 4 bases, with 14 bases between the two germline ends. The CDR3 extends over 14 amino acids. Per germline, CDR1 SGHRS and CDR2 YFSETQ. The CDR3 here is CASSPWGRSTEAFF. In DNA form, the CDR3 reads TGCGCCAGCAGCCCCTGGGGGCGCAGCACTGAAGCTTTCTTT.

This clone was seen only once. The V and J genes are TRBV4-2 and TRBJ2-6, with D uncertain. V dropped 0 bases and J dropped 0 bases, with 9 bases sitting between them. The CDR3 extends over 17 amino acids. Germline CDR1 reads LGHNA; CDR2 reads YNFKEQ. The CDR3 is CASSQDAAISGANVLTF. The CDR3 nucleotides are TGTGCCAGCAGCCAAGATGCGGCCATCTCTGGGGCCAACGTCCTGACTTTC.

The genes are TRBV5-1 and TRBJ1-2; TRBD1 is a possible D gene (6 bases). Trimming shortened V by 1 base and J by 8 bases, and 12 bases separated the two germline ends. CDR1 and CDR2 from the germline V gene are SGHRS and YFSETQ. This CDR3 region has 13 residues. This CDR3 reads CASSLTGSGGYTF. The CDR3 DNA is TGCGCCAGCAGCTTGACAGGGAGTGGCGGCTACACCTTC. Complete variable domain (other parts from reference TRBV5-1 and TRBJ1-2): KAGVTQTPRYLIKTRGQQVTLSCSPISGHRSVSWYQQTPGQGLQFLFEYFSETQRNKGNFPGRFSGRQFSNSRSEMNVSTLELGDSALYLCASSLTGSGGYTFGSGTRLTVV.

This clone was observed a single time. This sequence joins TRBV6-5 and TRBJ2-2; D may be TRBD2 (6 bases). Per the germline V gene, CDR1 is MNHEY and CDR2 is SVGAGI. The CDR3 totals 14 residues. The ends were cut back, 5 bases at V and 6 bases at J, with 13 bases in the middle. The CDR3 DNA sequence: TGTGCCAGCAGTAGTCCGACTAGGTCCGGGGAGCTGTTTTTT. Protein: CASSSPTRSGELFF.

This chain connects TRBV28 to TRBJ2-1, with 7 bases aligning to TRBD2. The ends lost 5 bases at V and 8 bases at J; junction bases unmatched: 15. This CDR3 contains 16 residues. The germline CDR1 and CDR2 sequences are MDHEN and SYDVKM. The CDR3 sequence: CASSPRSSGLSYEQFF. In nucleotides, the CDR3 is TGTGCCAGCAGTCCCCGCTCTAGCGGCCTATCCTATGAGCAGTTCTTC.

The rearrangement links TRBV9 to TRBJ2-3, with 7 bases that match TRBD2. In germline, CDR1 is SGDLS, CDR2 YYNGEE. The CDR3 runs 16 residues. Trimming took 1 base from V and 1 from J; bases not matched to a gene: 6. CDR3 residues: CASSVWVGRGTDTQYF. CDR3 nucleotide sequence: TGTGCCAGCAGCGTATGGGTTGGGAGGGGCACAGATACGCAGTATTTT.

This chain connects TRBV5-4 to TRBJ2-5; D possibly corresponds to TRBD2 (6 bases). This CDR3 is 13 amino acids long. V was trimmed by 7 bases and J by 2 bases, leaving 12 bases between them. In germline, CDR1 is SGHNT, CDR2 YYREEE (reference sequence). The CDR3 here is CASAAGRQETQYF. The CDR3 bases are TGTGCCAGCGCGGCGGGGCGACAAGAGACCCAGTACTTC.

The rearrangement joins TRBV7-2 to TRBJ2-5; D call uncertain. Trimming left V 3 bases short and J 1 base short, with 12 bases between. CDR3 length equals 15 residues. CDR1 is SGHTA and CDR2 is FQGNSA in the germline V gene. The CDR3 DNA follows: TGTGCCAGCAGCTTCTCTTGGTCGGGCCAAGAGACCCAGTACTTC. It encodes CASSFSWSGQETQYF.

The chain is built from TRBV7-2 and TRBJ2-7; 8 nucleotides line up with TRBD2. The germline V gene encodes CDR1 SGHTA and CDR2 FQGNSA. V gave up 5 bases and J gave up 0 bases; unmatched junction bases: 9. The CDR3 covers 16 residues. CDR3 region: CASSIASGQYSYEQYF. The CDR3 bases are TGTGCCAGCAGCATCGCTAGCGGGCAATACTCCTACGAGCAGTACTTC.

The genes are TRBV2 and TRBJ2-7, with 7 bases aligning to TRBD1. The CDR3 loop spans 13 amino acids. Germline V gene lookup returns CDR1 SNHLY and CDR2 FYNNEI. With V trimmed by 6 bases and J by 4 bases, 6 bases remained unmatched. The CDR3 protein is CASRQGVSYEQYF. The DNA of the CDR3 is TGTGCCAGCAGGCAGGGGGTGAGTTACGAGCAGTACTTC.

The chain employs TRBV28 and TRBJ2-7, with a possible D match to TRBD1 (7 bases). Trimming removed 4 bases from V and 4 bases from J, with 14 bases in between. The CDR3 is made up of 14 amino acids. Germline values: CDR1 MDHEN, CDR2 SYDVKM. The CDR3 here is CASSYPGGSYEQYF. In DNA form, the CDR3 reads TGTGCCAGCAGTTATCCAGGGGGGTCTTACGAGCAGTACTTC.

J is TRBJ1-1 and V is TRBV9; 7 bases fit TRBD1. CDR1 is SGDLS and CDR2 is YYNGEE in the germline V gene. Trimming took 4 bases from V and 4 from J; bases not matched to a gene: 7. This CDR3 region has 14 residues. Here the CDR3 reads CASSSGTDATEAFF. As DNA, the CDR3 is TGTGCCAGCAGCTCGGGGACAGACGCCACTGAAGCTTTCTTT.

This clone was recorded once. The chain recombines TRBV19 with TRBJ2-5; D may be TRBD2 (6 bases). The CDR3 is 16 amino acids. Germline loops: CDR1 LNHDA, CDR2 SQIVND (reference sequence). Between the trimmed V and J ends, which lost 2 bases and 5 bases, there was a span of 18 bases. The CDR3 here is CASSIIGQDGRETQYF. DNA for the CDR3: TGTGCCAGTAGTATAATAGGGCAAGATGGGAGGGAGACCCAGTACTTC. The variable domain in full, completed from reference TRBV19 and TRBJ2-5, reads DGGITQSPKYLFRKEGQNVTLSCEQNLNHDAMYWYRQDPGQGLRLIYYSQIVNDFQKGDIAEGYSVSREKKESFPLTVTSAQKNPTAFYLCASSIIGQDGRETQYFGPGTRLLVL.

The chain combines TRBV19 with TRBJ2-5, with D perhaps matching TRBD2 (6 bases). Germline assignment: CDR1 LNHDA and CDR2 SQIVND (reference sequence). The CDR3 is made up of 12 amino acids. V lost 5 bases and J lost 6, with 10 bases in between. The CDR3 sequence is CASSAGRKTQYF. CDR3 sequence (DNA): TGTGCCAGTAGTGCGGGACGAAAGACCCAGTACTTC.

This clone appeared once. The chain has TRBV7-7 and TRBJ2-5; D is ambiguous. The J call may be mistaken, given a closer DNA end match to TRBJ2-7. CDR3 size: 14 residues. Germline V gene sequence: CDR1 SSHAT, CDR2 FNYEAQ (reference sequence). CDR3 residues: CASSLVFPPHEQYF. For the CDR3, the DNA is TGTGCCAGCAGCTTAGTTTTTCCCCCCCACGAGCAGTACTTC.

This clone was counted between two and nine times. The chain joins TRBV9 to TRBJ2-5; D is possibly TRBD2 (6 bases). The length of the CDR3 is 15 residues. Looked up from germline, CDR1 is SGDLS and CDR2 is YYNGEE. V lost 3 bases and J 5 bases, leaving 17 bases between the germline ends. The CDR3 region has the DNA TGTGCCAGCAGCGCCTGGACCGGGGGTAGGGAGACCCAGTACTTC. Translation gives CASSAWTGGRETQYF.

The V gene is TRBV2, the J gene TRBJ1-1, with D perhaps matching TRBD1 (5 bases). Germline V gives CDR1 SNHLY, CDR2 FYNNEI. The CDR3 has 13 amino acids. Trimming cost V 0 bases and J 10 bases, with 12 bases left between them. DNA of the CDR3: TGTGCCAGCAGTGAAGCGGGGCAGGGTAGAGCTTTCTTT. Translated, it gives CASSEAGQGRAFF.

The CDR3 DNA follows: TGTGCCAGCAGCTTAGCGGGAGGATCAGGGGAGCAGTACTTC. Protein product: CASSLAGGSGEQYF. This chain links TRBV7-2 with TRBJ2-7, with D possibly being TRBD2 (6 bases). With 0 bases removed from V and 7 bases from J, the gap between germline ends came to 13 bases. The CDR3 runs 14 residues. Germline V gene data show CDR1 as SGHTA and CDR2 as FQGNSA.

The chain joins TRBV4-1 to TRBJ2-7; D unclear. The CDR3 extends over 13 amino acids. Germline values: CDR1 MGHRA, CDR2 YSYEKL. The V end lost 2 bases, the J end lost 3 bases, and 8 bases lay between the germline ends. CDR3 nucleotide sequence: TGCGCCAGCAGCCAACAAACGGGCTACGAGCAGTACTTC. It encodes CASSQQTGYEQYF.